Included here is one T cell receptor (beta chain) sequence, with context. These data belong to a study of shared T cell receptors in the human thymus. Sequenced by immunoSEQ multiplex PCR; TCRdb stores in-frame clones only, minus some. The table records more than 550,000 clones, approximately 85% of them present only once. Germline V lookup: CDR1 SGHNT, CDR2 YYREEE (reference sequence). V was clipped by 2 bases and J by 0 bases; unmatched bases: 9. The CDR3 contains 18 residues. A further study also used this sample, focusing on human thymus T cells. That study adds: It was healthy Finnish infants having corrective surgery for congenital heart defects who were the donors. The study used thymus tissue resected during corrective heart surgery. Among thymic and blood repertoires, usage of V and J genes appeared biased. Among unrelated individuals, related research reported thymic repertoires that overlapped highly.

The receptor was derived from a girl under three years old with a congenital heart defect. The source material was thymocytes. This rearrangement joins TRBV5-4 to TRBJ2-2, with 8 bases aligning to TRBD1. This CDR3 is CASSFPEGQEANTGELFF. The DNA of the CDR3 is TGTGCCAGCAGCTTTCCTGAGGGACAGGAGGCGAACACCGGGGAGCTGTTTTTT.